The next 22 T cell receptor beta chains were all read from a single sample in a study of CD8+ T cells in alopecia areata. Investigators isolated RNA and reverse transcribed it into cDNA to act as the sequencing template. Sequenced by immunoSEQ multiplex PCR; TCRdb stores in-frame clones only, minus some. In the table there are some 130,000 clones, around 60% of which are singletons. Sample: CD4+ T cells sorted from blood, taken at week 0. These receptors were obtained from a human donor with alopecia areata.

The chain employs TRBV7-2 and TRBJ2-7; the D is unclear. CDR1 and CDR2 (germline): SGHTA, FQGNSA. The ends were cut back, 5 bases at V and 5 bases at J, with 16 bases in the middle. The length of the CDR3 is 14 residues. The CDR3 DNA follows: TGTGCCAGCAGCCGGTGGAGTCAGTTCGACGAGCAGTACTTC. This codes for CASSRWSQFDEQYF.

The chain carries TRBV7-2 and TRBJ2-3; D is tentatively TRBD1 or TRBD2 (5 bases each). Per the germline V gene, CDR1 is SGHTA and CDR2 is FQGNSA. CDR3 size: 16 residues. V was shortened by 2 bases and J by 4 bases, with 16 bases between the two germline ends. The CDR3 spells CASSLSHGTPADTQYF. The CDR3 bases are TGTGCCAGCAGCTTATCACACGGGACCCCAGCAGATACGCAGTATTTT.

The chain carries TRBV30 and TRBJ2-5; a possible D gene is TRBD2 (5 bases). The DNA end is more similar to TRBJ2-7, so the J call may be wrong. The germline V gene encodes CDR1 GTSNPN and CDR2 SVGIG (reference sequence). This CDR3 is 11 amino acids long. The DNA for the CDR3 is TGTGCCTGGAGCCTAGCAAACGAGCAGTACTTC. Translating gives CAWSLANEQYF.

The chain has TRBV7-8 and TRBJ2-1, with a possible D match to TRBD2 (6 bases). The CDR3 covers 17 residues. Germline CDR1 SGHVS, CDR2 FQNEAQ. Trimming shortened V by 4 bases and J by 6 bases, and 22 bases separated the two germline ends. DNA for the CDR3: TGTGCCAGCAGCTACAATACCGGGGGATTAGGGCTCAATGAGCAGTTCTTC. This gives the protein CASSYNTGGLGLNEQFF.

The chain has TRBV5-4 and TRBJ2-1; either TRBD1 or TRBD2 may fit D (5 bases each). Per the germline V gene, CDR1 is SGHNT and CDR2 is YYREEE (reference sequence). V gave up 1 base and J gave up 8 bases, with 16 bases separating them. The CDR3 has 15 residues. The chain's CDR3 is CASSLLLGPSYEQFF. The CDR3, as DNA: TGTGCCAGCAGCTTGTTATTGGGACCTTCGTATGAGCAGTTCTTC.

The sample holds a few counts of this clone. CDR3 region: CASSQEDRGTEAFF. The CDR3 coding sequence is TGTGCCAGCAGCCAGGAAGACAGGGGCACTGAAGCTTTCTTT. The gene calls are TRBV4-2 and TRBJ1-1; 8 nucleotides agree with TRBD1. With 3 bases clipped from V and 4 bases from J, the junction kept 4 bases outside the gene matches. CDR1 LGHNA and CDR2 YNFKEQ come from the germline V gene. The CDR3 runs 14 residues.

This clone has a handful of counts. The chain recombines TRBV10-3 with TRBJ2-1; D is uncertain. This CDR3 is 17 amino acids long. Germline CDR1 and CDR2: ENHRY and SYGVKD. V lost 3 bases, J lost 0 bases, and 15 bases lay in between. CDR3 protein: CAISEPSGRLSYNEQFF. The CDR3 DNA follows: TGTGCCATCAGTGAACCCTCCGGTAGGCTCTCCTACAATGAGCAGTTCTTC.

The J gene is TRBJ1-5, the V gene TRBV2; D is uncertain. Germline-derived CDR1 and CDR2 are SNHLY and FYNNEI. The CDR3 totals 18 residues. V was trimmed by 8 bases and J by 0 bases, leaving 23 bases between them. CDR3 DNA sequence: TGTGCCAGCGGGCGTCGAGGTACCGTTCTACTTAGCAATCAGCCCCAGCATTTT. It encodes CASGRRGTVLLSNQPQHF.

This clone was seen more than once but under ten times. The CDR3 loop is CASSSPGQGKPYEQYF. The CDR3 region has the DNA TGTGCCAGCAGCTCCCCGGGACAGGGGAAGCCCTACGAGCAGTACTTC. V is TRBV11-2 and J is TRBJ2-7, with 10 bases lining up with TRBD1. CDR1 is SGHAT and CDR2 is FQNNGV in the germline V gene. J lost 2 bases, V lost 4 bases, and 8 bases had no gene match. The CDR3 length is 16 residues.

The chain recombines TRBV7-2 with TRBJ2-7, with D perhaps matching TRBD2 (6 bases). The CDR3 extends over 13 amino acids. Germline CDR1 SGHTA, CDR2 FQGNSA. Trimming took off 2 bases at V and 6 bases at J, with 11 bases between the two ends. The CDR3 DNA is TGTGCCAGCAGCTTATACTCCGGGGGCGAGCAGTACTTC. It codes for CASSLYSGGEQYF.

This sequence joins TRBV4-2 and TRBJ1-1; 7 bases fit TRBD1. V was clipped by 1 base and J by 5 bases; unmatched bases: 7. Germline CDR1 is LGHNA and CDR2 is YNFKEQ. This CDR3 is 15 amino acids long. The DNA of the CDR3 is TGTGCCAGCAGCCAAGCGCCCCAGGGGGGGACTGAAGCTTTCTTT. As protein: CASSQAPQGGTEAFF.

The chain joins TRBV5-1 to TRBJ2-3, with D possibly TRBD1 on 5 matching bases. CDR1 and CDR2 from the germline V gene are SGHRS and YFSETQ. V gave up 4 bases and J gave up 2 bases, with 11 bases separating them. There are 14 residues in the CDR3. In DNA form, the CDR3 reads TGCGCCAGCAGCCTCAGGGCCCTCACAGATACGCAGTATTTT. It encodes CASSLRALTDTQYF.

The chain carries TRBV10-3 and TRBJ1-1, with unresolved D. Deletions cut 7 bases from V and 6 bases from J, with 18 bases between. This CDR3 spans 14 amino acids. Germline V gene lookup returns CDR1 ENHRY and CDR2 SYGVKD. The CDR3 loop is CAITVTDRSSEAFF. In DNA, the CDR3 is TGTGCCATCACTGTAACAGACCGGAGCTCTGAAGCTTTCTTT.

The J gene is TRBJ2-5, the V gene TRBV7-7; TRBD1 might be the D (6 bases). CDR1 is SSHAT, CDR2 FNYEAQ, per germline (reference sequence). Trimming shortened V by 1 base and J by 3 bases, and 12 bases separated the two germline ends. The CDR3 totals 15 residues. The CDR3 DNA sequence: TGTGCCAGCAGCTTAGTGGCAGGGGCTGAAGAGACCCAGTACTTC. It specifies CASSLVAGAEETQYF.

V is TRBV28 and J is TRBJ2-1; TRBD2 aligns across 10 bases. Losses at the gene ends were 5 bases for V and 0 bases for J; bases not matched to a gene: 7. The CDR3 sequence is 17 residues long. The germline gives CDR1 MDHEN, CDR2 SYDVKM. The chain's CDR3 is CASSPPSSGSSYNEQFF. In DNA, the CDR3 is TGTGCCAGCAGTCCTCCTTCTAGCGGGAGCTCCTACAATGAGCAGTTCTTC.

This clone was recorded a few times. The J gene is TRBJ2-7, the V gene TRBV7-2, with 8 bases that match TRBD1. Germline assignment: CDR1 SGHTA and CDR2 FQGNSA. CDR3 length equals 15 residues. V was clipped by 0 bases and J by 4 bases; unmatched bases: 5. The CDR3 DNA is TGTGCCAGCAGCTTAGCGCGAGACAGGGGTTACGAGCAGTACTTC. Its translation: CASSLARDRGYEQYF.

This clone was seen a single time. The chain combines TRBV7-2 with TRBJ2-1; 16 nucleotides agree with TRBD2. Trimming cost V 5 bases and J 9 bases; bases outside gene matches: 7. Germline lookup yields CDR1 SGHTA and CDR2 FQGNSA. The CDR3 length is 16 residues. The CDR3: CASSLGTSGGASEQFF. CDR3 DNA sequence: TGTGCCAGCAGCCTCGGGACTAGCGGGGGGGCGAGTGAGCAGTTCTTC.

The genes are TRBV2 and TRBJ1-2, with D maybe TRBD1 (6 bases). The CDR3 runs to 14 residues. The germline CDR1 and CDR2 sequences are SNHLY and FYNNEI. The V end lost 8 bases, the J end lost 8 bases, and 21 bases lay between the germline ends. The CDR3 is CASLDQGFGGGYTF. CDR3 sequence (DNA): TGTGCCAGCCTCGACCAGGGGTTCGGAGGAGGCTACACCTTC. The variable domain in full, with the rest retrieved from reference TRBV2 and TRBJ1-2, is EPEVTQTPSHQVTQMGQEVILRCVPISNHLYFYWYRQILGQKVEFLVSFYNNEISEKSEIFDDQFSVERPDGSNFTLKIRSTKLEDSAMYFCASLDQGFGGGYTFGSGTRLTVV.

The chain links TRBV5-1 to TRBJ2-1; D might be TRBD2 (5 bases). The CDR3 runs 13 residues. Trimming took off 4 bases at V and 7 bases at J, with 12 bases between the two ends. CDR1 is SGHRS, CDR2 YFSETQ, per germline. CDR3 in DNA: TGCGCCAGCAGCCCCCCTAGCACAAATGAGCAGTTCTTC. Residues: CASSPPSTNEQFF.

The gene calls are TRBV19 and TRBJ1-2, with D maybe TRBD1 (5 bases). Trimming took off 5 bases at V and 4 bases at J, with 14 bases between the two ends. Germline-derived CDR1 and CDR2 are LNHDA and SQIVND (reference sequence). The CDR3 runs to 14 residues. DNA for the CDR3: TGTGCCAGTAGTCTCTCTCAGAGGGGCTATGGCTACACCTTC. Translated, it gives CASSLSQRGYGYTF.

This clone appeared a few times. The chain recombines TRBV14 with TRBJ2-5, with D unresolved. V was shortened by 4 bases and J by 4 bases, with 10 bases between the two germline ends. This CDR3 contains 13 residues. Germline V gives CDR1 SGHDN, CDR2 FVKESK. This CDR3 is CASSRNPGETQYF. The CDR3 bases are TGTGCCAGCAGCCGCAACCCCGGAGAGACCCAGTACTTC. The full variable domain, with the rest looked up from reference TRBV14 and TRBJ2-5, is EAGVTQFPSHSVIEKGQTVTLRCDPISGHDNLYWYRRVMGKEIKFLLHFVKESKQDESGMPNNRFLAERTGGTYSTLKVQPAELEDSGVYFCASSRNPGETQYFGPGTRLLVL.

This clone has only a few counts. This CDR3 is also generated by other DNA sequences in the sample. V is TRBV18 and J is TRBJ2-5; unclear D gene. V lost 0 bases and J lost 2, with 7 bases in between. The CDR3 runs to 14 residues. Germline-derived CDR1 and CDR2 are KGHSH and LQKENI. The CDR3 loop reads CASSPPVGQETQYF. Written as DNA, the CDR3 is TGTGCCAGCTCACCACCTGTCGGGCAAGAGACCCAGTACTTC.